Listed below are T cell receptor beta chains from one sample, sequenced in a study of shared clonotypes between healthy human individuals. Some clones are missing from TCRdb's copy, which holds only in-frame ones; the method was immunoSEQ multiplex PCR. The table shows around 430,000 clones, with 70% to 80% occurring only once. The sequenced material came from PBMCs. The source is a woman aged 35 to 49 in good health. Some clones in this sample may be carry-over from other donors' samples. The CDR3 runs from the conserved cysteine through the conserved F or W. D genes are given only for firm matches. For some rows the clone size is stated as once, few or many, or as a class when expanded; others skip it.

d_call	j_call	v_call	clone_size	cdr3_nt	cdr3_aa
NA	TRBJ2-1	TRBV6-6	NA	TGTGCCAGCAGTGTCCAGGGTGATTCCTACAATGAGCAGTTCTTC	CASSVQGDSYNEQFF
NA	TRBJ2-1	TRBV27	many	TGTGCCAGCAGTTCTGGGGTAGAATCCTACAATGAGCAGTTCTTC	CASSSGVESYNEQFF
NA	TRBJ2-3	TRBV28	NA	TGTGCCAGCAGTTTTTCTGTCCTACGATTCACAGATACGCAGTATTTT	CASSFSVLRFTDTQYF
NA	TRBJ2-5	TRBV6-5	NA	TGTGCCAGCAGTTACTCGATTATCACAGACCAAGAGACCCAGTACTTC	CASSYSIITDQETQYF
NA	TRBJ2-5	TRBV5-1	few	TGCGCCAGCAGCTTGGCCCTGGACTTACCTGGGGACCAGTACTTC	CASSLALDLPGDQYF
NA	TRBJ2-1	TRBV7-3	NA	TGTGCCAGCAGCGGTTCGTCCACCTCTCTCAATGAGCAGTTCTTC	CASSGSSTSLNEQFF
NA	TRBJ1-1	TRBV28	few	TGTGCCAGCAGTTCAACCGGGGCAATGAACACTGAAGCTTTCTTT	CASSSTGAMNTEAFF
NA	TRBJ2-3	TRBV7-9	once	TGTGCCAGCAGCATCCGGGACGAAACAGATACGCAGTATTTT	CASSIRDETDTQYF
NA	TRBJ2-2	TRBV4-3	NA	TGCGCCAGCAGCCAGAAAGTGGTTCTGAACACCGGGGAGCTGTTTTTT	CASSQKVVLNTGELFF
TRBD2	TRBJ2-1	TRBV9	few	TGTGCCAGCAGCGCCCTGCCGGGACTAGCGGGAGGGACGTCCTACAATGAGCAGTTCTTC	CASSALPGLAGGTSYNEQFF
TRBD2	TRBJ2-1	TRBV7-2	NA	TGTGCCAGCAGCTTAGGGGGAGGGGACTGGCAGTTCTTC	CASSLGGGDWQFF
TRBD2	TRBJ2-5	TRBV7-2	many	TGTGCCAGCAGCACCGGACTAGCGGGAGAGACCCAGTACTTC	CASSTGLAGETQYF
NA	TRBJ2-7	TRBV7-9	NA	TGTGCCAGCAGCTTAGGGCCGGGGCCGTCCTACGAGCAGTACTTC	CASSLGPGPSYEQYF
NA	TRBJ2-7	TRBV19	few	TGTGCCAGTAGTATAGGTCGACAGTCCTACGAGCAGTACTTC	CASSIGRQSYEQYF
TRBD1	TRBJ1-1	TRBV9	once	TGTGCCAGCAGCGAGGGGGCGGTCGCTGAAGCTTTCTTT	CASSEGAVAEAFF